Following are 10 T cell receptor beta chains from one sample sequenced in a study of T-cell memory formation after mild COVID-19. TCRdb passed the 5' RACE reads through MiXCR, listing each CDR3 protein once. This table holds about 310,000 distinct CDR3 sequences, approximately 19% found once. The sequencing input was PBMCs or a T cell subset sorted from them (not recorded which). The receptor source for this set is a man younger than 35 who had mild COVID-19 (a few samples of this study predate the infection). Cell type and time point are not known.

This clonotype was counted between two and nine times. V is TRBV12-3 or TRBV12-4 and J is TRBJ2-7, with unresolved D. V lost 5 bases and J lost 4, with 9 bases in between. This CDR3 comprises 12 residues. The CDR3 reads CASSPKLYEQYF. CDR3 in DNA: TGTGCCAGCAGTCCAAAGCTATACGAGCAGTACTTC.

This clonotype occurred a few times. This chain links TRBV5-1 with TRBJ2-5, with TRBD2 matching 7 bases. This CDR3 is 14 amino acids long. CDR1 is SGHRS, CDR2 YFSETQ, per germline. J gave up 5 bases and V 6 bases, and 10 bases lay outside the gene matches. The CDR3, as DNA: TGCGCCAGCACCCTAAGTGCGGGGGTGGAGACCCAGTACTTC. It specifies CASTLSAGVETQYF.

The chain recombines TRBV7-2 with TRBJ2-5; 8 bases agree with TRBD1. V lost 1 base and J lost 6; bases outside the gene matches: 7. This CDR3 is 15 amino acids long. Germline lookup yields CDR1 SGHTA and CDR2 FQGNSA. The CDR3, as DNA: TGTGCCAGCAGCTTAGAAAGGCAGGGGGCTAAGACCCAGTACTTC. It yields the protein CASSLERQGAKTQYF.

This clonotype was seen many times. The V gene is TRBV19, the J gene TRBJ1-2; D possibly corresponds to TRBD1 (5 bases). V was trimmed by 6 bases and J by 0 bases, leaving 14 bases between them. This CDR3 is built from 15 residues. Per germline, CDR1 LNHDA and CDR2 SQIVND (reference sequence). The CDR3 region has the DNA TGTGCCAGTAGAATGTTCCAGGGAGCTAACTATGGCTACACCTTC. It translates to CASRMFQGANYGYTF.

The sample holds a few counts of this clonotype. The chain links TRBV12-3 or TRBV12-4 to TRBJ2-3; 8 bases are shared with TRBD2. The CDR3 spans 15 residues. The trim removed 7 bases at V and 4 bases at J, leaving 10 bases unmatched. CDR3 nucleotide sequence: TGTGCCAGCACCCTGCTTGGTAGCGGGGCAGATACGCAGTATTTT. Translating it yields CASTLLGSGADTQYF.

In its sample, this clonotype was seen a few times. The rearrangement joins TRBV7-2 to TRBJ1-6; the D gene is possibly TRBD1 (5 bases). Deletions cut 10 bases from V and 9 bases from J, with 13 bases between. Germline V gives CDR1 SGHTA, CDR2 FQGNSA. CDR3 size: 12 residues. The CDR3, as DNA: TGTGCCACCACAGAGGGACGTTCACCCCTCCACTTT. It yields the protein CATTEGRSPLHF.

The V gene is TRBV7-8, the J gene TRBJ2-3, with D hard to call. The CDR3 is 16 amino acids. V was trimmed by 3 bases and J by 4 bases, leaving 17 bases between them. Looked up from germline, CDR1 is SGHVS and CDR2 is FQNEAQ. This chain's CDR3 is CASSLNAWIVSDTQYF. CDR3 DNA sequence: TGTGCCAGCAGCTTGAATGCGTGGATTGTATCAGATACGCAGTATTTT. Using reference TRBV7-8 and TRBJ2-3 for the parts outside the CDR3, the full variable domain is GAGVSQSPRYKVAKRGQDVALRCDPISGHVSLFWYQQALGQGPEFLTYFQNEAQLDKSGLPSDRFFAERPEGSVSTLKIQRTQQEDSAVYLCASSLNAWIVSDTQYFGPGTRLTVL.

This clonotype appeared a few times. The chain carries TRBV30 and TRBJ1-2, with D tentatively TRBD1 (6 bases). Germline CDR1 and CDR2: GTSNPN and SVGIG (reference sequence). With 2 bases removed from V and 8 bases from J, the gap between germline ends came to 12 bases. CDR3 size: 12 residues. For the CDR3, the DNA is TGTGCCTGGAGTACAGGGATCCGGGGCTACACCTTC. Amino acids: CAWSTGIRGYTF. The full variable domain, completed using reference TRBV30 and TRBJ1-2, is SQTIHQWPATLVQPVGSPLSLECTVEGTSNPNLYWYRQAAGRGLQLLFYSVGIGQISSEVPQNLSASRPQDRQFILSSKKLLLSDSGFYLCAWSTGIRGYTFGSGTRLTVV.

The rearrangement links TRBV5-8 to TRBJ2-6; tentatively, D is TRBD2 (7 bases). Trimming took 4 bases from V and 0 from J, leaving 17 bases between them. The CDR3 extends over 18 amino acids. Per germline, CDR1 SGHTS and CDR2 YDEGEE. CDR3 region: CASSRGGAGLSGANVLTF. CDR3 nucleotide sequence: TGTGCCAGCAGCCGAGGGGGGGCGGGCCTCTCTGGGGCCAACGTCCTGACTTTC.

This clonotype was seen a handful of times. J is TRBJ2-3 and V is TRBV7-3; D may be TRBD1 (5 bases). Trimming cost V 1 base and J 0 bases, with 8 bases left between them. The V gene's germline CDR1 is SGHTA and CDR2 FQGTGA. This CDR3 is 15 amino acids long. CDR3 loop: CASSLNAGSTDTQYF. DNA for the CDR3: TGTGCCAGCAGCTTAAACGCAGGGAGCACAGATACGCAGTATTTT. The complete variable domain, with remaining parts taken from reference TRBV7-3 and TRBJ2-3, reads GAGVSQTPSNKVTEKGKYVELRCDPISGHTALYWYRQSLGQGPEFLIYFQGTGAADDSGLPNDRFFAVRPEGSVSTLKIQRTERGDSAVYLCASSLNAGSTDTQYFGPGTRLTVL.